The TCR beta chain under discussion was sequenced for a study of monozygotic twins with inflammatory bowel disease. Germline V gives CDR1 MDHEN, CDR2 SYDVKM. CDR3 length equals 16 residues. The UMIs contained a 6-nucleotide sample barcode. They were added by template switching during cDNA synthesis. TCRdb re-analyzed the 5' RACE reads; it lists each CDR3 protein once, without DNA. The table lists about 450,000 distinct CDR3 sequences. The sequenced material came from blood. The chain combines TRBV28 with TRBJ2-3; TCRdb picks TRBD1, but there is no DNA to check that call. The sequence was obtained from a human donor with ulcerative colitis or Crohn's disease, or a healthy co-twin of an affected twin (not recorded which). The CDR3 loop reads CASSSPWTGRTDTQYF.